Listed below are T cell receptor beta chains from one sample, sequenced in a study of shared clonotypes between healthy human individuals. Generated by immunoSEQ multiplex PCR, the TCRdb table keeps only in-frame clones and is missing some. The sample gives more than 2,000,000 clones, approximately 90% of which show up once; 0.13% to 0.15% is in the top ten. The source material was naive CD4+ T cells sorted from blood. These TCRs come from a man aged 18 to 35 in good health. The CDR3 runs from the conserved cysteine through the conserved F or W. The D gene is left open where the match is weak. Clone size is shown for a subset of rows, as once, few, many or a class of expanded clone.

TRBD1	TRBV9	-	TRBJ2-7	CASSSRGGQAYDEQYF	TGTGCCAGCAGCTCGCGAGGGGGACAGGCTTATGACGAGCAGTACTTC
-	TRBV2	-	TRBJ2-5	CASRPGVWETQYF	TGTGCCAGCAGACCTGGGGTGTGGGAGACCCAGTACTTC
-	TRBV7-9	-	TRBJ2-3	CASSLFRGASTDTQYF	TGTGCCAGCAGCTTATTCCGCGGGGCTAGCACAGATACGCAGTATTTT
TRBD1	TRBV18	-	TRBJ2-2	CASSPLDRVISGELFF	TGTGCCAGCTCACCCTTGGACAGGGTTATCTCCGGGGAGCTGTTTTTT
-	TRBV27	-	TRBJ1-3	CASSLSPQAFSGNTIYF	TGTGCCAGCAGTTTATCTCCGCAGGCCTTCTCTGGAAACACCATATATTTT
-	TRBV5-1	-	TRBJ1-4	CASSFKGEKLFF	TGCGCCAGCAGCTTCAAGGGCGAAAAACTGTTTTTT
TRBD1	TRBV7-9	-	TRBJ1-1	CASSHYRGGRDTEAFF	TGTGCCAGCAGCCACTACAGGGGTGGAAGGGATACTGAAGCTTTCTTT
-	TRBV6-5	-	TRBJ1-1	CASSPPARTEAFF	TGTGCCAGCAGTCCACCGGCGAGGACTGAAGCTTTCTTT
-	TRBV5-1	-	TRBJ2-3	CASSLVYSTDTQYF	TGCGCCAGCAGCTTGGTTTACAGCACAGATACGCAGTATTTT
-	TRBV6-1	-	TRBJ1-5	CASSEAGANQPQHF	TGTGCCAGCAGTGAGGCAGGGGCCAATCAGCCCCAGCATTTT
TRBD1	TRBV7-2	-	TRBJ1-3	CASSFGGQSGNTIYF	TGTGCCAGCAGCTTCGGGGGACAGTCTGGAAACACCATATATTTT
-	TRBV29-1	-	TRBJ2-3	CSVEVPRVDTQYF	TGCAGCGTTGAGGTCCCGCGTGTAGATACGCAGTATTTT
TRBD2	TRBV7-2	-	TRBJ2-1	CASSAPAGLAGVMQFF	TGTGCCAGCAGCGCCCCCGCGGGACTAGCGGGAGTCATGCAGTTCTTC
TRBD2	TRBV6-6	-	TRBJ2-1	CASGWLAANNEQFF	TGTGCCAGCGGCTGGCTAGCGGCGAACAATGAGCAGTTCTTC
TRBD2	TRBV4-2	-	TRBJ2-3	CASSQEPAGPTSTDTQYF	TGTGCCAGCAGCCAAGAACCAGCGGGGCCCACTAGCACAGATACGCAGTATTTT
-	TRBV5-1	-	TRBJ1-1	CASKIIHGTEAFF	TGCGCCAGCAAGATCATTCACGGGACTGAAGCTTTCTTT
TRBD1	TRBV7-2	-	TRBJ1-2	CASTEDRGNYGYTF	TGTGCCAGCACTGAGGACAGGGGTAACTATGGCTACACCTTC
TRBD2	TRBV6-5	few	TRBJ2-2	CAISGLASGGELFF	TGTGCCATTTCGGGACTAGCGTCGGGCGGGGAGCTGTTTTTT
-	TRBV2	-	TRBJ2-7	CASSEAAQTYEQYF	TGTGCCAGCAGTGAAGCGGCACAGACCTACGAGCAGTACTTC
TRBD1	TRBV5-1	few	TRBJ1-1	CASTEGANTEAFF	TGCGCCAGCACTGAGGGGGCGAACACTGAAGCTTTCTTT
-	TRBV19	-	TRBJ2-1	CATREQGDNEQFF	TGTGCCACCCGGGAGCAGGGCGACAATGAGCAGTTCTTC
-	TRBV19	-	TRBJ1-6	CASSSDMSSYNSPLHF	TGTGCCAGTAGTTCCGACATGAGCTCCTATAATTCACCCCTCCACTTT
-	TRBV6-1	-	TRBJ1-2	CASSEVGRGGYTF	TGTGCCAGCAGTGAAGTCGGCCGCGGGGGCTACACCTTC
-	TRBV6-5	-	TRBJ1-1	CASSFGGGGTEAFF	TGTGCCAGCAGTTTTGGTGGTGGGGGCACTGAAGCTTTCTTT
-	TRBV11-2	-	TRBJ2-2	CASSLGSGNTGELFF	TGTGCCAGCAGCTTAGGATCCGGGAACACCGGGGAGCTGTTTTTT
TRBD2	TRBV6-5	-	TRBJ2-1	CASSYTSGSYNEQFF	TGTGCCAGCAGTTACACTAGCGGATCCTACAATGAGCAGTTCTTC
TRBD2	TRBV5-5	-	TRBJ2-5	CASSLGLAGGQETQYF	TGTGCCAGCAGCTTGGGACTAGCGGGGGGACAAGAGACCCAGTACTTC
TRBD1	TRBV6-6	-	TRBJ1-6	CASSPAPTGDNSPLHF	TGTGCCAGCAGTCCTGCCCCGACAGGGGATAATTCACCCCTCCACTTT
TRBD1	TRBV19	-	TRBJ2-3	CASSSGTGGTDTQYF	TGTGCCAGTTCTTCCGGGACAGGGGGAACAGATACGCAGTATTTT
-	TRBV10-1	-	TRBJ1-1	CASSRELGTEAFF	TGCGCCAGCAGTCGGGAATTAGGCACTGAAGCTTTCTTT
TRBD1	TRBV18	-	TRBJ2-7	CASSPLTWGQLSYEQYF	TGTGCCAGCTCACCACTGACATGGGGACAGTTATCCTACGAGCAGTACTTC
TRBD1	TRBV19	-	TRBJ2-6	CASSTLGTGGSGANVLTF	TGTGCCAGTAGTACTCTGGGGACAGGGGGATCTGGGGCCAACGTCCTGACTTTC
TRBD1	TRBV2	-	TRBJ1-1	CARKLTGTVNTEAFF	TGTGCCAGGAAATTAACCGGGACAGTGAACACTGAAGCTTTCTTT
-	TRBV28	once	TRBJ2-4	CASRSGATKNIQYF	TGTGCCAGCAGGTCAGGGGCCACAAAAAACATTCAGTACTTC
-	TRBV5-1	few	TRBJ1-1	CASSSGDGANTEAFF	TGCGCCAGCAGCTCGGGCGACGGAGCGAACACTGAAGCTTTCTTT
-	TRBV27	-	TRBJ2-3	CASSSRDRDVTDTQYF	TGTGCCAGCAGTAGTCGGGACCGGGACGTCACAGATACGCAGTATTTT
-	TRBV5-4	-	TRBJ2-5	CASSLGQETQYF	TGTGCCAGCAGCCTAGGCCAAGAGACCCAGTACTTC
-	TRBV28	-	TRBJ1-5	CASSLWSTDSNQPQHF	TGTGCCAGCAGTTTATGGAGCACTGACAGCAATCAGCCCCAGCATTTT
TRBD1	TRBV19	-	TRBJ1-6	CASSTTGGSSPLHF	TGTGCCAGTAGTACGACAGGGGGCAGTTCACCCCTCCACTTT
TRBD2	TRBV2	-	TRBJ2-5	CASGVGGGPPQYF	TGTGCCAGCGGGGTAGGCGGGGGGCCCCCCCAGTACTTC
TRBD1	TRBV4-1	-	TRBJ2-7	CASSKGQGYEQYF	TGCGCCAGCAGCAAGGGACAGGGTTACGAGCAGTACTTC
-	TRBV9	-	TRBJ2-7	CASSGPGLSSYEQYF	TGTGCCAGCAGCGGGCCCGGGCTCAGCTCCTACGAGCAGTACTTC
-	TRBV5-4	-	TRBJ2-7	CASSPKRRGYEQYF	TGTGCCAGCAGCCCTAAGCGGAGGGGTTACGAGCAGTACTTC
-	TRBV6-5	few	TRBJ2-1	CASSSTGSSLQFF	TGTGCCAGCAGTTCGACTGGGTCATCTCTTCAGTTCTTC
-	TRBV5-5	-	TRBJ2-5	CASSFGDSQETQYF	TGTGCCAGCAGCTTTGGAGACAGCCAAGAGACCCAGTACTTC
-	TRBV19	-	TRBJ2-5	CASSIAATLQETQYF	TGTGCCAGTAGTATTGCGGCTACTCTTCAAGAGACCCAGTACTTC
-	TRBV4-3	once	TRBJ2-7	CASSREQGASYEQYF	TGCGCCAGCAGCCGAGAACAGGGTGCCTCCTACGAGCAGTACTTC